These T cell receptor beta chains were read from a single sample in a study of cytomegalovirus exposure and HLA in healthy donors. Generated by immunoSEQ multiplex PCR, the TCRdb table keeps only in-frame clones and is missing some. The sample contains about 160,000 clones, approximately 86% of which appear only once. The sequenced material came from PBMCs. Every receptor here comes from a woman aged 18-29 years in good health and CMV-seronegative. The CDR3 runs from the conserved cysteine through the conserved F or W. A D gene is named only where the DNA matches it firmly. Clone size is stated in some rows and not others, as once, few, many or a class when expanded.

cdr3_nt	cdr3_aa	clone_size	d_call	j_call	v_call
TGTGCCAGCAGGGCGGACAGGAGGTTTAATGAAAAACTGTTTTTT	CASRADRRFNEKLFF	NA	TRBD1	TRBJ1-4	TRBV27
TGTGCCTGGACCGGACAGGGTTTTCCTTCACCCCTCCACTTT	CAWTGQGFPSPLHF	NA	TRBD1	TRBJ1-6	TRBV30
TGCAGCGTTGTTTACGGGGAGGGACGGGCTTTCTTT	CSVVYGEGRAFF	NA	NA	TRBJ1-1	TRBV29-1
TGTGCCAGCAGACACACAGGAGTTACAACTTTGAGGAATAATTCACCCCTCCACTTT	CASRHTGVTTLRNNSPLHF	once	NA	TRBJ1-6	TRBV7-7
TGTGCCAGCAGTTCATACGGGGGAGGCAGTGGAAACACCATATATTTT	CASSSYGGGSGNTIYF	NA	NA	TRBJ1-3	TRBV27
TGTGCCAGCAGTTGGGGACAGGCGGTATTAAATGAGCAGTTCTTC	CASSWGQAVLNEQFF	NA	TRBD1	TRBJ2-1	TRBV6-5
TGCGCCAGCAGCCAAGCCCTCGTTACTGGAACGAGCGGGCAGTTCTTC	CASSQALVTGTSGQFF	NA	NA	TRBJ2-1	TRBV4-1
TGTGCCAGCAGGGAGGGACAGGGCCCAAAGGTCAGTGAAAAACTGTTTTTT	CASREGQGPKVSEKLFF	NA	TRBD1	TRBJ1-4	TRBV7-3
TGTGCCATCAGTGAGCCCTCGGGACTAGTCATCAATGAGCAGTTCTTC	CAISEPSGLVINEQFF	NA	TRBD2	TRBJ2-1	TRBV10-3
TGTGCCAGCAGTGCCGGAGGGTCGGGGGAGCAGTACTTC	CASSAGGSGEQYF	NA	NA	TRBJ2-7	TRBV2
TGTGCCAGCCGGGACAGTCGGCTGGGTGGCAATCAGCCCCAGCATTTT	CASRDSRLGGNQPQHF	NA	TRBD1	TRBJ1-5	TRBV6-6
TGTGCCAGCAGTGAAGCGTTTTTTACGGGACTTGGAGGCTACACCTTC	CASSEAFFTGLGGYTF	NA	NA	TRBJ1-2	TRBV2
TGTGCCAGCAAGGGGGGACAGGGGGCGCGAGAGCAGTACTTC	CASKGGQGAREQYF	NA	TRBD1	TRBJ2-7	TRBV27
TGTGCCAGCAGCCTTACGGGACTAGCGCCTGACAATGAGCAGTTCTTC	CASSLTGLAPDNEQFF	NA	TRBD2	TRBJ2-1	TRBV28
TGCGCCAGCAGCCTACGGCGGGGGGGCCGTGCAGATACGCAGTATTTT	CASSLRRGGRADTQYF	NA	TRBD2	TRBJ2-3	TRBV4-1
TGTGCCAGTAGCCTCGGGGGATTCCCCAACACCATATATTTT	CASSLGGFPNTIYF	NA	NA	TRBJ1-3	TRBV19
TGCGCCAGCAGCCTAGCGGGAGGACCCGGGACAGATACGCAGTATTTT	CASSLAGGPGTDTQYF	once	TRBD2	TRBJ2-3	TRBV4-1
TGTGCCAGCAGTTTTCAGCGGGGGGGATACAATGAGCAGTTCTTC	CASSFQRGGYNEQFF	once	TRBD2	TRBJ2-1	TRBV5-4
TGTGCCAGCAGTGACAGGGGGCGCGTCAAAAACATTCAGTACTTC	CASSDRGRVKNIQYF	NA	TRBD1	TRBJ2-4	TRBV28
TGTGCCAGCAGTGACTCGGACAGGCGGTCCTACAATGAGCAGTTCTTC	CASSDSDRRSYNEQFF	NA	TRBD1	TRBJ2-1	TRBV6-4
TGCGCCAGCGGGTTATCCTTCCAGGGGAACACTGAAGCTTTCTTT	CASGLSFQGNTEAFF	NA	NA	TRBJ1-1	TRBV5-1
TGTGCCAGCAGCCCCAGACAGGGAATGAACACTGAAGCTTTCTTT	CASSPRQGMNTEAFF	once	TRBD1	TRBJ1-1	TRBV9
TGTGCCAGCAGCCCCCCCGGGGGACAGGGGAGAAGGACCATATATTTT	CASSPPGGQGRRTIYF	NA	TRBD1	TRBJ1-3	TRBV9
TGCGCCAGCAAACGGGAGGGCTCCTACGAGCAGTACTTC	CASKREGSYEQYF	NA	TRBD2	TRBJ2-7	TRBV5-1
TGTGCCAGCAGTGGGGGGACTAGCGGGAGTCCCGAGCAGTACTTC	CASSGGTSGSPEQYF	NA	TRBD2	TRBJ2-7	TRBV27
TGTGCCAGCAGTGGGACTAGCGGAACCTACGAGCAGTACTTC	CASSGTSGTYEQYF	NA	TRBD2	TRBJ2-7	TRBV28
TGTGCCAGCAAAAATGACAGAACTCAAGAGACCCAGTACTTC	CASKNDRTQETQYF	NA	NA	TRBJ2-5	TRBV28
TGCGCCAGCAGCTTGGCCGGGGGGGAGCAGTACTTC	CASSLAGGEQYF	NA	TRBD2	TRBJ2-7	TRBV5-1
TGTGCCAGCAGCTTGACCGGGGGGACCCAGTACTTC	CASSLTGGTQYF	NA	NA	TRBJ2-5	TRBV7-9
TGTGCCAGCAGCAAATCTAGCGGGAGTAGCAACGAGCAGTACTTC	CASSKSSGSSNEQYF	NA	NA	TRBJ2-7	TRBV21-1
TGTGCCAGCAGCTTTTCATTTGGCGGGTCCAACACCGGGGAGCTGTTTTTT	CASSFSFGGSNTGELFF	NA	NA	TRBJ2-2	TRBV5-6
TGTGCCAGCAGTAGGTTCGGCGGGACTCCGATCACCTACAATGAGCAGTTCTTC	CASSRFGGTPITYNEQFF	NA	NA	TRBJ2-1	TRBV6-4
TGTGCCAGCAACCCACCGGGAAGGTCCAAAGTGGAGCAGTACTTC	CASNPPGRSKVEQYF	NA	NA	TRBJ2-7	TRBV28
TGTGCAAGTCGCTTAGCGGGGGGGGAGGGGAACACTGAAGCTTTCTTT	CASRLAGGEGNTEAFF	NA	NA	TRBJ1-1	TRBV12-2
TGTGCCAGCAGCTTATCGTGGGGTAGGGGTAAGGCCAACTACGAGCAGTACTTC	CASSLSWGRGKANYEQYF	NA	NA	TRBJ2-7	TRBV7-8
TGTGCCAGCAGCGCGGGACAGGGGGCTTCCGAGACCCAGTACTTC	CASSAGQGASETQYF	once	TRBD1	TRBJ2-5	TRBV7-2
TGTGCCAGTAGTACCCGGACAGGGGGCCCTCAGCCCCAGCATTTT	CASSTRTGGPQPQHF	NA	TRBD1	TRBJ1-5	TRBV19
TGTGCCAGCAGCCCGGCCCTAGGGGATCAGCCCCAGCATTTT	CASSPALGDQPQHF	once	NA	TRBJ1-5	TRBV28
TGTGCCAGCAGCCAAGCTAGCGGGGGTGCCTACAATGAGCAGTTCTTC	CASSQASGGAYNEQFF	NA	TRBD2	TRBJ2-1	TRBV4-2
TGTGCCAGCAGCAAAATTGCAGGGCCTAAGCAGTTCTTC	CASSKIAGPKQFF	NA	NA	TRBJ2-1	TRBV21-1
TGTGCCAGCAGTTTATTCCGTGAAAAACTGTTTTTT	CASSLFREKLFF	NA	NA	TRBJ1-4	TRBV28
TGTGCCAGCAACCGACAGGGGGTGAACACTGAAGCTTTCTTT	CASNRQGVNTEAFF	NA	TRBD1	TRBJ1-1	TRBV27
TGTGCCAGCAGTTTAGTAGGGGGCGGGGAGACCCAGTACTTC	CASSLVGGGETQYF	once	TRBD1	TRBJ2-5	TRBV27
TGTGCCATCAGTGGCGGACTTTCCCCCCACGAGCAGTACTTC	CAISGGLSPHEQYF	NA	NA	TRBJ2-7	TRBV10-3
TGTGCCAGCAGCACTAGCGGGGGGGCAAACGGGGAGCTGTTTTTT	CASSTSGGANGELFF	NA	TRBD2	TRBJ2-2	TRBV7-6
TGTGCCAGCAGTCCCCACGGGACAGGGGACTCACCCCTCCACTTT	CASSPHGTGDSPLHF	few	TRBD1	TRBJ1-6	TRBV6-6
TGCAGCGCCGAAGGACTAGGTGTGGCGAATACGCAGTATTTT	CSAEGLGVANTQYF	NA	TRBD2	TRBJ2-3	TRBV29-1
TGTGCCAGCAGTGCGGGAGGGGGGAATAGTAATGAAAAACTGTTTTTT	CASSAGGGNSNEKLFF	NA	NA	TRBJ1-4	TRBV28
TGTGCCAGCAGTCCAGGGTCGGGGGGCCAAGAGACCCAGTACTTC	CASSPGSGGQETQYF	NA	TRBD2	TRBJ2-5	TRBV5-5
TGTGCCTGGAGCCGGGACAGTCGCCAAGAGACCCAGTACTTC	CAWSRDSRQETQYF	NA	TRBD1	TRBJ2-5	TRBV30
TGTGCCAGCAGCCCAGACAGGGTTTCCTACGAGCAGTACTTC	CASSPDRVSYEQYF	NA	TRBD1	TRBJ2-7	TRBV4-2
TGTGCCAGCAGTCTAGGACAGGGAGCCACTGAAGCTTTCTTT	CASSLGQGATEAFF	NA	TRBD1	TRBJ1-1	TRBV13
TGTGCCAGCAGCCGTCGGACTCTGAACACTGAAGCTTTCTTT	CASSRRTLNTEAFF	NA	NA	TRBJ1-1	TRBV2
TGTGCCAGCAGCAGAATCGTAGCCGACCTCGACAGGGATGGCTACACCTTC	CASSRIVADLDRDGYTF	NA	TRBD1	TRBJ1-2	TRBV5-8